This T cell receptor beta chain was recovered during a study of cytomegalovirus exposure and HLA in healthy donors. Whole-study findings and limits: Likely technical artifact: a cluster of highly shared sequence variants.

As for this clone: Its antigen is undetermined.

This CDR3 region has 17 residues. Between the trimmed V and J ends, which lost 4 bases and 1 base, there was a span of 21 bases. Germline V gives CDR1 SGHRS, CDR2 YFSETQ. The PCR was carried out with 60 Vbeta primers and 13 Jbeta primers. The method was immunoSEQ multiplex PCR; TCRdb's version includes in-frame clones alone and lacks a portion of them. The data show about 110,000 clones, with around 64% seen just once and about 2.2% held by the top ten. The rearrangement joins TRBV5-1 to TRBJ2-7; D is possibly TRBD2 (6 bases). Sequenced: PBMCs. This sequence originates from a woman aged 30 to 39 in good health and CMV-seronegative. Here the CDR3 reads CASSLVYQRATSYEQYF. CDR3 sequence (DNA): TGCGCCAGCAGCCTGGTCTATCAGCGGGCAACTTCCTACGAGCAGTACTTC.